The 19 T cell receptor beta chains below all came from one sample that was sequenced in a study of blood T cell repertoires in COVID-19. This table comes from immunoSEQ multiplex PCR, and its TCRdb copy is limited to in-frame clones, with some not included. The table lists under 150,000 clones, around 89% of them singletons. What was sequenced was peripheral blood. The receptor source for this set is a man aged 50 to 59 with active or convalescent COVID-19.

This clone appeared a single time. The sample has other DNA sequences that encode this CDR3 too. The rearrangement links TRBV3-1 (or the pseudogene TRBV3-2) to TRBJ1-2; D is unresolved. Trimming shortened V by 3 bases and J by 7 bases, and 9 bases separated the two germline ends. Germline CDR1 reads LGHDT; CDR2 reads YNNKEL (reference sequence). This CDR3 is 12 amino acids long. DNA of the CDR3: TGTGCCAGCAGCCAGCGGGTGTCTGGCTACACCTTC. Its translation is CASSQRVSGYTF.

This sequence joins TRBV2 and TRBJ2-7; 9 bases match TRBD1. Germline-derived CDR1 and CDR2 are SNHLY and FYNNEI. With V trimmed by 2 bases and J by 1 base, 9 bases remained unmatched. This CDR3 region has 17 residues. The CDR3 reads CASSERKGTGLSYEQYF. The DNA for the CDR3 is TGTGCCAGCAGTGAACGAAAAGGGACAGGGCTTTCCTACGAGCAGTACTTC.

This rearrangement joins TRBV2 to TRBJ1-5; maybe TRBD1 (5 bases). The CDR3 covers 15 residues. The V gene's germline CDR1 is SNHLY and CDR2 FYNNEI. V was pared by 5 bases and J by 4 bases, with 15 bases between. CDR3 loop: CASSPKGSWNQPQHF. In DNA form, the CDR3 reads TGTGCCAGCAGTCCTAAGGGGTCGTGGAATCAGCCCCAGCATTTT.

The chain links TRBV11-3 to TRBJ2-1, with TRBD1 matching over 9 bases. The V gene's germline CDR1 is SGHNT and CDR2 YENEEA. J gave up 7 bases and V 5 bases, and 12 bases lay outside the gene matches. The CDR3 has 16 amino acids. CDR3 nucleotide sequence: TGTGCCAGCAGCCCCGGACAGGGGAGAGGGGGAAATGAGCAGTTCTTC. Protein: CASSPGQGRGGNEQFF.

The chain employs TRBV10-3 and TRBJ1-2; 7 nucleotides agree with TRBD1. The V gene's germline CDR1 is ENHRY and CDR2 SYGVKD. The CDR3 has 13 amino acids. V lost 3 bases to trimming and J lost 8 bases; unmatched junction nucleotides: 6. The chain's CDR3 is CAISESAGGGYTF. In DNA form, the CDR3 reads TGTGCCATCAGTGAATCGGCAGGGGGAGGCTACACCTTC.

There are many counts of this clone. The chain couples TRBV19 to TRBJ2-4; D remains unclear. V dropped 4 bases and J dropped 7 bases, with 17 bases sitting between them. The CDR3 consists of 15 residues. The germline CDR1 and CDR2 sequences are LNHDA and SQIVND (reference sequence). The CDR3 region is CASSTLGVGSNIQYF. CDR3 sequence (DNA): TGTGCCAGTAGTACCCTAGGAGTGGGTAGCAACATTCAGTACTTC.

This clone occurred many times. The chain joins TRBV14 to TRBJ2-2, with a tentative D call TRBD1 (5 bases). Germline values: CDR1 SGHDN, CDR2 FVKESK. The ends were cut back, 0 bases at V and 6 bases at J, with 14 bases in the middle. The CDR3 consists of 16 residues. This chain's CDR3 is CASSQDSGLPSGELFF. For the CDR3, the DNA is TGTGCCAGCAGCCAAGATTCAGGGCTCCCCTCCGGGGAGCTGTTTTTT.

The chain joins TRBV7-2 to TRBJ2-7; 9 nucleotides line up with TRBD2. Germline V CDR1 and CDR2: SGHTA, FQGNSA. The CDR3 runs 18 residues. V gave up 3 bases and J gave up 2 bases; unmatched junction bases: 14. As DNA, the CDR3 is TGTGCCAGCAGCTTTGGGCCTTTGGCGGGGGGGACTCCCTACGAGCAGTACTTC. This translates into CASSFGPLAGGTPYEQYF.

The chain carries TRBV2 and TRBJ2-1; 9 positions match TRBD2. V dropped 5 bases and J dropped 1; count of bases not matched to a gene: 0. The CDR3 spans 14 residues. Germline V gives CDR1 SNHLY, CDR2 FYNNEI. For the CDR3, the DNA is TGTGCCAGCAGTAGCGGGAGGTCCTACAATGAGCAGTTCTTC. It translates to CASSSGRSYNEQFF.

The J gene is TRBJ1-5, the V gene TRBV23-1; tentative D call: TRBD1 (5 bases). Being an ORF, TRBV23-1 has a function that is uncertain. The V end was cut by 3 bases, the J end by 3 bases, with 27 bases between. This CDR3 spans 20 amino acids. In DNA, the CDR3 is TGCGCCAGCAGTCATACCTTGGGGGGGAAGGCCTCGAGGGTCAATCAGCCCCAGCATTTT. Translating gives CASSHTLGGKASRVNQPQHF.

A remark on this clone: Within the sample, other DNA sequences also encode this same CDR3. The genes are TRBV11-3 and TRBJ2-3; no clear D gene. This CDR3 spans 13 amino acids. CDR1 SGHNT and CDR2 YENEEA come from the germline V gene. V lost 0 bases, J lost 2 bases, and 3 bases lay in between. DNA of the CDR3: TGTGCCAGCAGCTTAGACTCCACAGATACGCAGTATTTT. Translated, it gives CASSLDSTDTQYF.

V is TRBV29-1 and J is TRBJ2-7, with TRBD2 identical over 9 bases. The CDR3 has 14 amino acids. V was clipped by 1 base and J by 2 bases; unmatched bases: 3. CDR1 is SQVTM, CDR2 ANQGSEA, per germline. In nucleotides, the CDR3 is TGCAGCGTTGAAGCGCTAGCGGGGACCTACGAGCAGTACTTC. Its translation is CSVEALAGTYEQYF.

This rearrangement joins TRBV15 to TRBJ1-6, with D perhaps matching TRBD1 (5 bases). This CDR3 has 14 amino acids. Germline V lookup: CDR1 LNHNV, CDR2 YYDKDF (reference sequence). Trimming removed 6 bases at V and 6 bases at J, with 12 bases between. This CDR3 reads CATRRGLLNSPLHF. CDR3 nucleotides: TGTGCCACCAGGCGGGGCCTGCTTAATTCACCCCTCCACTTT.

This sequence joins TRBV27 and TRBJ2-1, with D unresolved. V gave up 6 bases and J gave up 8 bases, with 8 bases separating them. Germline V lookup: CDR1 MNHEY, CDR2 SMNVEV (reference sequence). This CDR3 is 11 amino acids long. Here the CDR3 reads CASRRRDEQFF. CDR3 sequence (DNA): TGTGCCAGCAGGCGAAGAGATGAGCAGTTCTTC.

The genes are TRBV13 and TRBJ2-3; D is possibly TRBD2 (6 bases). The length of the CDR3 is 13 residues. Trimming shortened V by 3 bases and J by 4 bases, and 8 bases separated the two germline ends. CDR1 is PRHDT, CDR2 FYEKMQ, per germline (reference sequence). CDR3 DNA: TGTGCCAGCAGCTTGTGGGGGGCAGATACGCAGTATTTT. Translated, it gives CASSLWGADTQYF.

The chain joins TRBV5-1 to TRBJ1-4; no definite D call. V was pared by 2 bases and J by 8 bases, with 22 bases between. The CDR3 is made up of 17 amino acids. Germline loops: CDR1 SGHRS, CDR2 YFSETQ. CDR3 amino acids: CASSFGGGEGWAEKLFF. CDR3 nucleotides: TGCGCCAGCAGCTTCGGCGGTGGCGAGGGTTGGGCGGAAAAACTGTTTTTT. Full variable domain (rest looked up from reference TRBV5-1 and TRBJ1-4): KAGVTQTPRYLIKTRGQQVTLSCSPISGHRSVSWYQQTPGQGLQFLFEYFSETQRNKGNFPGRFSGRQFSNSRSEMNVSTLELGDSALYLCASSFGGGEGWAEKLFFGSGTQLSVL.

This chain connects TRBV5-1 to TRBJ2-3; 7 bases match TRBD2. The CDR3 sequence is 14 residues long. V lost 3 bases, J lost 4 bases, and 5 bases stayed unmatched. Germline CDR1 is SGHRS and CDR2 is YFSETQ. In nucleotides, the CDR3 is TGCGCCAGCAGCTCGCTGGGAGGGTCAGATACGCAGTATTTT. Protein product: CASSSLGGSDTQYF.

CDR3 amino acids: CASSLSGQLNYGYTF. The CDR3 nucleotides are TGTGCCAGCAGTCTATCCGGACAACTAAACTATGGCTACACCTTC. The chain combines TRBV6-5 with TRBJ1-2; the D gene is possibly TRBD1 (5 bases). The germline V gene encodes CDR1 MNHEY and CDR2 SVGAGI. This CDR3 is built from 15 residues. Trimming stripped 5 bases from V and 2 bases from J, with 15 bases between.

CDR3 bases: TGTGCCAGCAGCGGGCGGGAGTTCCCATACAATGAGCAGTTCTTC. This sequence encodes CASSGREFPYNEQFF. V and J are TRBV3-1 (or the pseudogene TRBV3-2) and TRBJ2-1, with 7 bases aligning to TRBD2. Trimming at V came to 5 bases and at J to 4 bases, leaving 8 bases not matched to a gene. Germline values: CDR1 LGHDT, CDR2 YNNKEL (reference sequence). The CDR3 is 15 residues long.